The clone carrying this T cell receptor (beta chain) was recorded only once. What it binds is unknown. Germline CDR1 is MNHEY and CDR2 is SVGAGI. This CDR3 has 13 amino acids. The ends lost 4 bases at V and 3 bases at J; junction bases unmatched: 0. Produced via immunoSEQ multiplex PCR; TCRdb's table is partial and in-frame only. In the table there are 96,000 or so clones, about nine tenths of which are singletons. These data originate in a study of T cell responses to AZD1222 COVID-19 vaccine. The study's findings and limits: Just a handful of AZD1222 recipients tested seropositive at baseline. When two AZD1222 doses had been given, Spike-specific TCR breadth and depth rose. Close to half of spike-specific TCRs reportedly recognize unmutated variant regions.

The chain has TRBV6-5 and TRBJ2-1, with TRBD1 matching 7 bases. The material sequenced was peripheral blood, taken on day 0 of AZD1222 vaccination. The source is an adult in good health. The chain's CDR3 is CASSWDSYNEQFF. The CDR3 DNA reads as TGTGCCAGCAGTTGGGACAGCTACAATGAGCAGTTCTTC.